The 6 T cell receptor beta chains presented below share a single source sample, sequenced in a study of T-cell reconstitution after alpha-beta-depleted transplantation in children. Library preparation (for TCRbeta) was performed with unique molecular identifiers. From the PCR reads, TCRdb called clonotypes with MiXCR, one entry per CDR3 protein. The sample records some 600,000 distinct CDR3 sequences, 10% to 15% being singletons. This specimen consisted of PBMCs, mostly from graft donor cells, obtained 360 days after TCRalphabeta/CD19-depleted stem cell transplant. These receptors were obtained from a male patient under 18 who had a stem cell transplant for acute myeloid leukemia, so the T cells may come from the graft donor.

This clonotype turned up a few times. The chain recombines TRBV9 with TRBJ2-7; TRBD1 matches 9 bases. The CDR3 totals 15 residues. V lost 3 bases, J lost 1 base, and 5 bases stayed unmatched. CDR1 SGDLS and CDR2 YYNGEE come from the germline V gene. The CDR3 sequence: CASSGGQGWSYEQYF. CDR3 DNA sequence: TGTGCCAGCAGCGGAGGACAGGGGTGGTCCTACGAGCAGTACTTC. Looking up the rest from reference TRBV9 and TRBJ2-7 gives the full variable domain: DSGVTQTPKHLITATGQRVTLRCSPRSGDLSVYWYQQSLDQGLQFLIQYYNGEERAKGNILERFSAQQFPDLHSELNLSSLELGDSALYFCASSGGQGWSYEQYFGPGTRLTVT.

The chain has TRBV15 and TRBJ1-1; no clear D gene. Germline lookup yields CDR1 LNHNV and CDR2 YYDKDF (reference sequence). V was cut by 0 bases and J by 1 base, with 6 bases left in between. CDR3 length: 14 amino acids. The CDR3 region is CATSRDSGNTEAFF. Here the CDR3 DNA reads TGTGCCACCAGCAGAGACAGTGGGAACACTGAAGCTTTCTTT.

The rearrangement joins TRBV18 to TRBJ2-7, with 9 bases that match TRBD2. Germline trimming cut 3 bases from V and 3 bases from J; bases unmatched to any gene: 6. In germline, CDR1 is KGHSH, CDR2 LQKENI. The CDR3 runs 15 residues. The CDR3 spells CASSPPGLAIYEQYF. The CDR3 coding sequence is TGTGCCAGCTCACCTCCGGGACTAGCTATCTACGAGCAGTACTTC.

This chain links TRBV29-1 with TRBJ2-1; D perhaps matches TRBD2 (6 bases). The V gene lost 7 bases and the J gene lost 0 bases, with 13 bases spanning the gap. In germline, CDR1 is SQVTM, CDR2 ANQGSEA. The CDR3 is 14 amino acids. The CDR3, as DNA: TGCAGCGGGCTGATAGCGGTCTCCTACAATGAGCAGTTCTTC. Translated: CSGLIAVSYNEQFF.

Comment on this clonotype: A junction end diverges from the germline sequence, so it may reflect a read error. The chain uses TRBV11-2 and TRBJ2-7; unclear D gene. CDR1 and CDR2 (germline): SGHAT, FQNNGV. There are 11 residues in the CDR3. Written as DNA, the CDR3 is TGTGCCAGCAGCTTATGGTTAGAAATGGTCTTC. It specifies CASSLWLEMVF.

This clonotype was seen more than once but under ten times. The rearrangement uses TRBV29-1 and TRBJ1-5; D not resolved. V was clipped by 3 bases and J by 3 bases, with 9 bases between them. CDR1 and CDR2 (germline): SQVTM, ANQGSEA. The CDR3 runs to 13 residues. The CDR3, as DNA: TGCAGCGTTGAGTCGGGGTACAATCAGCCCCAGCATTTT. Amino acids: CSVESGYNQPQHF. Full variable domain (rest looked up from reference TRBV29-1 and TRBJ1-5): SAVISQKPSRDICQRGTSLTIQCQVDSQVTMMFWYRQQPGQSLTLIATANQGSEATYESGFVIDKFPISRPNLTFSTLTVSNMSPEDSSIYLCSVESGYNQPQHFGDGTRLSIL.